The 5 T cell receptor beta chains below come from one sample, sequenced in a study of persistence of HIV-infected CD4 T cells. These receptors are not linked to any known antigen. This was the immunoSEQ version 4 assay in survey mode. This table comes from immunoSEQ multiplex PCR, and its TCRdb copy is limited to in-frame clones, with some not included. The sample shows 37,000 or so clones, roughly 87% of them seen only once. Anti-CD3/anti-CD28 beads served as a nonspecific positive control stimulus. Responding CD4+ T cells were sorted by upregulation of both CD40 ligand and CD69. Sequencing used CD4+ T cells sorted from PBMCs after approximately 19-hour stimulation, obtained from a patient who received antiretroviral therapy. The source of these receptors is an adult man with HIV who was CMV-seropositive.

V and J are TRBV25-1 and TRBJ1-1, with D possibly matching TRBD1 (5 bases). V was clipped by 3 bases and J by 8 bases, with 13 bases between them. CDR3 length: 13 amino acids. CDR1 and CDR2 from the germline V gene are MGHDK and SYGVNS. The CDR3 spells CASSDRPYREAFF. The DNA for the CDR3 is TGTGCCAGCAGTGATCGGCCCTACAGGGAAGCTTTCTTT. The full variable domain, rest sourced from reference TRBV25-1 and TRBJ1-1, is EADIYQTPRYLVIGTGKKITLECSQTMGHDKMYWYQQDPGMELHLIHYSYGVNSTEKGDLSSESTVSRIRTEHFPLTLESARPSHTSQYLCASSDRPYREAFFGQGTRLTVV.

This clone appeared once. This CDR3 reads CASVPGQGNYGYTF. The CDR3 DNA reads as TGTGCCAGCGTACCCGGACAGGGCAACTATGGCTACACCTTC. The gene calls are TRBV18 and TRBJ1-2; 8 nucleotides line up with TRBD1. The CDR3 covers 14 residues. Per the germline V gene, CDR1 is KGHSH and CDR2 is LQKENI. J gave up 2 bases and V 8 bases, and 7 bases lay outside the gene matches.

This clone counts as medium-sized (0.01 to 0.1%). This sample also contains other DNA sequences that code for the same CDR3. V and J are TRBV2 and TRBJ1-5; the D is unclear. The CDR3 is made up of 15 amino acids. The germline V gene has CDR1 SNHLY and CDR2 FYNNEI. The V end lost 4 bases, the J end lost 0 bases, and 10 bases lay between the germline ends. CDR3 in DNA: TGTGCCAGCAGTGCAGGTCAGCATAGCAATCAGCCCCAGCATTTT. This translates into CASSAGQHSNQPQHF.

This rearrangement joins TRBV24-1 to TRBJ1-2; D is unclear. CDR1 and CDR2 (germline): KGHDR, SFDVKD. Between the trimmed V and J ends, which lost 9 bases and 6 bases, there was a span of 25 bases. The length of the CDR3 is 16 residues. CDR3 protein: CATPPRGRRHNHGYTF. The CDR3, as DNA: TGTGCCACCCCACCCCGAGGGAGACGCCATAATCATGGCTACACCTTC.

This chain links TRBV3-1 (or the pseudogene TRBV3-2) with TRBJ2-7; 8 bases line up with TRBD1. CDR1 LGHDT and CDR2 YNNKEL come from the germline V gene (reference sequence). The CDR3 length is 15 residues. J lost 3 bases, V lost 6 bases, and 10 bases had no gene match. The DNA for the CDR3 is TGTGCCAGCAGGGAACGGGACAGGCCGCACTACGAGCAGTACTTC. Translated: CASRERDRPHYEQYF.